This paragraph covers one T cell receptor (beta chain) sequence. Its specificity is unknown. The data were taken from a study of cytomegalovirus exposure and HLA in healthy donors. Study-level findings and limits: Despite most TCR sequences being rare, some public TCRs occurred in many donors.

PCR was performed using 60 Vbeta and 13 Jbeta primers. The assay was immunoSEQ multiplex PCR, and TCRdb's table has in-frame clones only and misses some. Counted here are roughly 98,000 clones, roughly 58% occurring once; the ten biggest clones make up 4.5% to 5.5%. The origin of this receptor is a woman in her 30s in good health and CMV-seropositive. Sequencing used PBMCs.

CDR3 bases: TGTGCCAGCTCACCAACAGGGGTGAACACTGAAGCTTTCTTT. Its protein is CASSPTGVNTEAFF. The V call is TRBV18, the J call TRBJ1-1, with 7 bases matching TRBD1. With 2 bases clipped from V and 0 bases from J, the junction kept 0 bases outside the gene matches. The CDR3 is made up of 14 amino acids. CDR1 and CDR2 (germline): KGHSH, LQKENI.